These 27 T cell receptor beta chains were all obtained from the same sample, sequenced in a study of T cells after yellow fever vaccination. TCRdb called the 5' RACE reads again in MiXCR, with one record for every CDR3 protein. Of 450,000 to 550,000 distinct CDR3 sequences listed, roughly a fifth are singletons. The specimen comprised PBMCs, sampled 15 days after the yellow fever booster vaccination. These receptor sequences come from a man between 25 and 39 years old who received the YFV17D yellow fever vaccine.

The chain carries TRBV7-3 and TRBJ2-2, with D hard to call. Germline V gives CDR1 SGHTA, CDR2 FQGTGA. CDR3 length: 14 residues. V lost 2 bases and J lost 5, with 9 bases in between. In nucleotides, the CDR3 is TGTGCCAGCAGCTTATCTGGGGTAACCGGGGAGCTGTTTTTT. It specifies CASSLSGVTGELFF.

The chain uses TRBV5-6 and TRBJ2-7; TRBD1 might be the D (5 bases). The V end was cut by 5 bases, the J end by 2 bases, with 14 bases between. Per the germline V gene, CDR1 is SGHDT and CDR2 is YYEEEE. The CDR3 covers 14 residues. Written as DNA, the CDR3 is TGTGCCAGCAGATATTTACAGGAGACCTACGAGCAGTACTTC. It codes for CASRYLQETYEQYF.

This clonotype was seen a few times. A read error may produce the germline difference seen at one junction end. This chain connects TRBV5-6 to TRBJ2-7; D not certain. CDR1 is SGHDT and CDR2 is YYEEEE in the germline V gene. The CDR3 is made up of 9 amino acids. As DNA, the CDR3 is TGCGTGGGGACCTACGAGCAGTACTTC. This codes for CVGTYEQYF.

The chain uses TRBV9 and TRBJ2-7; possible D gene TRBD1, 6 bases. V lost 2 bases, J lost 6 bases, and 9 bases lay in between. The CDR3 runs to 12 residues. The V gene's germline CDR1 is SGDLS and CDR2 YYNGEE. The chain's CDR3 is CASSVGRGEQYF. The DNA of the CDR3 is TGTGCCAGCAGCGTCGGCAGGGGCGAGCAGTACTTC.

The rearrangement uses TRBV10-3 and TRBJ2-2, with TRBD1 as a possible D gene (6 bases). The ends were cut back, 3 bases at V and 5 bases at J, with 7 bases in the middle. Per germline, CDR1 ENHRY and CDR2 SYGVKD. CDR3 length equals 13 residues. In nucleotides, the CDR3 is TGTGCCATCAGTGAAAGGGGGACCGGGGAGCTGTTTTTT. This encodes CAISERGTGELFF.

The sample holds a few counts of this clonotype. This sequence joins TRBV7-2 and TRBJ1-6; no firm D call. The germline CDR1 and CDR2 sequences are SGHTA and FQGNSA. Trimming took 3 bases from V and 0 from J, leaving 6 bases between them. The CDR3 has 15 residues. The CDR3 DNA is TGTGCCAGCAGCTTTCAGGCCTCCTATAATTCACCCCTCCACTTT. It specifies CASSFQASYNSPLHF.

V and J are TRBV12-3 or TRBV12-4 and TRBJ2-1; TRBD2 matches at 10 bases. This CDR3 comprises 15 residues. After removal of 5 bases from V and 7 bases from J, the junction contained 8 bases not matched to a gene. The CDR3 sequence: CASSETSGPYNEQFF. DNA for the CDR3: TGTGCCAGCAGTGAGACTAGCGGGCCTTATAATGAGCAGTTCTTC.

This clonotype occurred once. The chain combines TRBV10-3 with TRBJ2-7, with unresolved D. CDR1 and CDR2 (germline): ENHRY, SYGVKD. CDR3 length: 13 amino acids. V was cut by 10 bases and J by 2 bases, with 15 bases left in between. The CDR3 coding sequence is TGTGCCACCAAGCGTCCCCAAGCCTACGAGCAGTACTTC. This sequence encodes CATKRPQAYEQYF.

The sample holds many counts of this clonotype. The CDR3 reads CASSSRTGELFF. CDR3 sequence (DNA): TGTGCCAGCAGTTCAAGAACCGGGGAGCTGTTTTTT. The V gene is TRBV12-3 or TRBV12-4, the J gene TRBJ2-2; D unresolved. There are 12 residues in the CDR3. Trimming stripped 4 bases from V and 5 bases from J, with 5 bases between.

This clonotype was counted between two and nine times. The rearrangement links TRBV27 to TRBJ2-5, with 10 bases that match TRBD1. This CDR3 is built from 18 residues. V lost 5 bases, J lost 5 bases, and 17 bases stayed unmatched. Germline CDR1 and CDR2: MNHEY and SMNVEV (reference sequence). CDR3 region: CASSPIGTGVPHAETQYF. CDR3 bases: TGTGCCAGCAGTCCAATCGGGACAGGGGTGCCCCATGCGGAGACCCAGTACTTC.

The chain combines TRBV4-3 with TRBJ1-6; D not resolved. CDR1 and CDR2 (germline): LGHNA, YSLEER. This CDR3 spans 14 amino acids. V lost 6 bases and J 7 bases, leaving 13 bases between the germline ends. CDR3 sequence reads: CASRRSGENSPLHF. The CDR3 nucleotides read TGCGCCAGCAGAAGGTCAGGTGAAAATTCACCCCTCCACTTT.

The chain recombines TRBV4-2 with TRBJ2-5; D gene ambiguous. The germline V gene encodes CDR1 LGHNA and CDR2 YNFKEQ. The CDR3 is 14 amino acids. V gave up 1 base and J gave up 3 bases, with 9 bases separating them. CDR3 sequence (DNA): TGTGCCAGCAGCCAAGTAACAGCAAAAGAGACCCAGTACTTC. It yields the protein CASSQVTAKETQYF.

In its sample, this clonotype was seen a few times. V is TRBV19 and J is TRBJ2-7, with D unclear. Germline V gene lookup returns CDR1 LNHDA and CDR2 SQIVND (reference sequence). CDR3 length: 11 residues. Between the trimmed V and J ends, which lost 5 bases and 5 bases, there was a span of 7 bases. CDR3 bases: TGTGCCAGTAGTCACCATCACGAGCAGTACTTC. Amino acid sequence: CASSHHHEQYF.

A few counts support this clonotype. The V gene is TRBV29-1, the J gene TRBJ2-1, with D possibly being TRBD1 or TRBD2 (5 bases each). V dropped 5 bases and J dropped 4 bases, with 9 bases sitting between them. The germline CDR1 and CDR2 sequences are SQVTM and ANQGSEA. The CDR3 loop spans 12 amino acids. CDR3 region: CSVSGGYNEQFF. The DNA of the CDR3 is TGCAGCGTTAGTGGGGGATACAATGAGCAGTTCTTC.

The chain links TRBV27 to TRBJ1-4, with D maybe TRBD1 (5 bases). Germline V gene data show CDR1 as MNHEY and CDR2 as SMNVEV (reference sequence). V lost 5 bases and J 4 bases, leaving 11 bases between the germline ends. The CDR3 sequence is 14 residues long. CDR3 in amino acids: CASSIRVGNEKLFF. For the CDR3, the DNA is TGTGCCAGCAGTATCAGGGTGGGTAATGAAAAACTGTTTTTT.

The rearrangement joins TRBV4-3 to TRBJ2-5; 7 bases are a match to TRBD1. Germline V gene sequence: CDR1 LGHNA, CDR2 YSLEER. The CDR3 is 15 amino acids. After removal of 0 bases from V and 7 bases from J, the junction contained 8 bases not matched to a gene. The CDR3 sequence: CASSQEHGRGLTQYF. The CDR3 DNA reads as TGCGCCAGCAGCCAAGAACATGGCAGGGGGTTGACCCAGTACTTC.

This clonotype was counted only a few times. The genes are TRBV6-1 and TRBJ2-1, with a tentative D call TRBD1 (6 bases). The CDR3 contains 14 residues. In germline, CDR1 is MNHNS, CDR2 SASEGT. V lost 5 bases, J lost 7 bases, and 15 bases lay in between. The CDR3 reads CASSPDSTGNEQFF. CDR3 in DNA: TGTGCCAGCAGTCCAGACAGTACAGGGAATGAGCAGTTCTTC.

The CDR3 DNA reads TGCAGTGCTAGAGATGGGTCCTTGGGCTACACCTTC. Translation: CSARDGSLGYTF. This chain connects TRBV20-1 to TRBJ1-2; D is unresolved. The germline CDR1 and CDR2 sequences are DFQATT and SNEGSKA (reference sequence). V shed 0 bases and J shed 8 bases, with 10 bases lying between them. This CDR3 is built from 12 residues.

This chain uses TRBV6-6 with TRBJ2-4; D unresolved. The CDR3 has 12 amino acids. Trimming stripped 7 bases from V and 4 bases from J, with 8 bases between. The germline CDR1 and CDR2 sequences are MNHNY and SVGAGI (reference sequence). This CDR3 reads CASTHSKNIQYF. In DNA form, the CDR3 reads TGTGCCAGCACGCACAGTAAAAACATTCAGTACTTC.

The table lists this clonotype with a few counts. The CDR3 DNA is TGTGCCAGCAAGGAGACTAGCGGGATCGGGGAGCAGTTCTTC. This translates into CASKETSGIGEQFF. This rearrangement joins TRBV28 to TRBJ2-1; 11 positions agree with TRBD2. The V gene end was trimmed by 7 bases and the J gene end by 10 bases; junction bases not matched to a gene: 9. Germline V gene data show CDR1 as MDHEN and CDR2 as SYDVKM. This CDR3 comprises 14 residues.

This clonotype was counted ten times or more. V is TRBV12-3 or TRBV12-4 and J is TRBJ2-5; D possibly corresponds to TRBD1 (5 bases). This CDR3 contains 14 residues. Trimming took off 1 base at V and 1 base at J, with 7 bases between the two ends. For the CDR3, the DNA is TGTGCCAGCAGTTTAGTGACAGTCCAAGAGACCCAGTACTTC. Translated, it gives CASSLVTVQETQYF.

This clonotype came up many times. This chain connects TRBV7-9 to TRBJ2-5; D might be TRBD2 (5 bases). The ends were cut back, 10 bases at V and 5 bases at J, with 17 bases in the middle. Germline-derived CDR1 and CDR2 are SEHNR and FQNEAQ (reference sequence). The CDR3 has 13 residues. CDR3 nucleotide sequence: TGTGCCACCGAACAGAGCGGTGGTGAGACCCAGTACTTC. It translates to CATEQSGGETQYF.

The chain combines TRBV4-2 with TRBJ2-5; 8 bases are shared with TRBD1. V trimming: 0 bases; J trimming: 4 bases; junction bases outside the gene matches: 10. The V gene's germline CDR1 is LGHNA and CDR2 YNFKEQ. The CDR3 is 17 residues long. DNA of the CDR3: TGTGCCAGCAGCCAAGATCCTTGGACAGGGCTGGGAGAGACCCAGTACTTC. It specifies CASSQDPWTGLGETQYF.

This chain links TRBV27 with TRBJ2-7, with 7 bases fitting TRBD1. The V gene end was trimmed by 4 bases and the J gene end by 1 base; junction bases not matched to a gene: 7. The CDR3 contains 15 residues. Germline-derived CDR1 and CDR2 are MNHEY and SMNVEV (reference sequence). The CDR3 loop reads CASSSSGGISYEQYF. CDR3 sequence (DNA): TGTGCCAGCAGTTCTTCAGGGGGAATATCCTACGAGCAGTACTTC.

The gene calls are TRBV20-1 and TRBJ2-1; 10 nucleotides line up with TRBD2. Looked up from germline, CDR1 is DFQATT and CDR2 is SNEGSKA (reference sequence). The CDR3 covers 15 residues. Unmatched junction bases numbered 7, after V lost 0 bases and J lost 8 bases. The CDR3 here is CSARDASGSPHEQFF. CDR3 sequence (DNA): TGCAGTGCTAGAGACGCTAGCGGGAGTCCCCATGAGCAGTTCTTC.

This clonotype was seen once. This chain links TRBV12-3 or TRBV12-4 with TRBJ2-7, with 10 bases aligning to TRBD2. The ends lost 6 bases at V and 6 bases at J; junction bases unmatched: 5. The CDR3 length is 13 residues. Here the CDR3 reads CASRKREGGEQYF. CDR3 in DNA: TGTGCCAGCAGGAAGCGGGAGGGGGGCGAGCAGTACTTC.

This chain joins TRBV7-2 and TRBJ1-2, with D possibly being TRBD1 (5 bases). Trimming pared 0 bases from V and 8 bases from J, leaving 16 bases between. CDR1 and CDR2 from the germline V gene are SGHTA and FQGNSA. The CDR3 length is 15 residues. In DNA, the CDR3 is TGTGCCAGCAGCTTAGCTGTGTCAGGGTTCAGGGGCTACACCTTC. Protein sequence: CASSLAVSGFRGYTF.